This is a list of T cell receptor beta chains from one sample in a study of T cell repertoires in cytomegalovirus infection. Via MiXCR, TCRdb re-called the reads, giving one row per CDR3 protein. Of approximately 550,000 distinct CDR3 sequences listed, 16% are singletons. Sequenced input: CD8+ T cells from PBMCs. These receptors were taken from a human donor in good health (CMV status not recorded). Some clones in this sample may be carry-over from other donors' samples. Each CDR3 is given with its conserved first and last residue. D genes are given only for firm matches. Some rows mark clone size as missing; the rest say once, few, many or name a class of expanded clone.

many TRBJ2-7 - TRBV10-2 TGCGCCAGCAGTGAGGGGCTCGGGCCCTCCTACGAGCAGTACTTC CASSEGLGPSYEQYF
- TRBJ2-1 - TRBV7-2 TGTGCCAGCAGCCCCTGGCAGGGCTGGGATGAGCAGTTATTC CASSPWQGWDEQLF
many TRBJ1-2 - TRBV7-9 TGTGCCAGCAGCTTAAAGGTGGGAGGCTATGGCTACACCTTC CASSLKVGGYGYTF
many TRBJ1-1 - TRBV7-9 TGTGCCAGCAGCTTACCGGGGGATAGGGGCACTGAAGCTTTCTTT CASSLPGDRGTEAFF
many TRBJ2-7 TRBD2 TRBV5-6 TGTGCCAGCAGCCCCGTAGCGGGAGGGGGTGAGCAGTACTTC CASSPVAGGGEQYF
many TRBJ2-7 - TRBV6-1 TGTGCCAGCAGTGAAGCCGCGGGGAGCTCCTACGAGCAGTACTTC CASSEAAGSSYEQYF
- TRBJ2-5 - TRBV5-6 TGTGCCAGCGGCCCGGGCGAAGGCGGTGCCCAGTACTTC CASGPGEGGAQYF
many TRBJ2-1 TRBD2 TRBV4-2 TGTGCCAGCAGCCAAGAGGCAGCGGGAGGCACCTCCTACAATGAGCAGTTCTTC CASSQEAAGGTSYNEQFF
many TRBJ1-5 - TRBV6-5 TGTGCCAGCAGTTCCAGGGGTGGGGGCAATCAGCCCCAGCATTTT CASSSRGGGNQPQHF
few TRBJ1-1 TRBD1 TRBV2 TGTGCCAGCAGGGACAGGGTGGGGACTGAAGCTTTCTTT CASRDRVGTEAFF
- TRBJ2-1 - TRBV5-4 TGTGCCAGCAGCACGGAAGGAGAGGGCGGGGGCTCCTACAATGGGCAGTTCTTC CASSTEGEGGGSYNGQFF
few TRBJ1-2 - TRBV7-8 TGTGCCAGGAAGGATGACTATGGCTACACCTTC CARKDDYGYTF
many TRBJ2-1 - TRBV7-9 TGTGCCAGCAGCTTACAGAGAGGGAATGAGCAGTTCTTC CASSLQRGNEQFF
few TRBJ2-7 TRBD1 TRBV7-9 TGTGCCAGCAGCAACAGGACAGGGTTCGGCGAGCAGTACTTC CASSNRTGFGEQYF
many TRBJ1-5 TRBD1 TRBV7-6 TGTGCCAGCAGCTTGGGACAGGGGAGTTATCAGCCCCAGCATTTT CASSLGQGSYQPQHF
- TRBJ2-7 - TRBV5-1 TGCGCCAGCAGCTTGTTGGACGGTCCTTGTGACGAGCAGTACTTC CASSLLDGPCDEQYF
many TRBJ2-1 - TRBV11-1 TGTGCCAGCAGCCAGGGTAGCGTCTCGATTAGCTCCTACAATGAGCAGTTCTTC CASSQGSVSISSYNEQFF
few TRBJ2-2 - TRBV4-1 TGCGCCAGCAGCCAAGAACGCTACGGTTTTTTAACCGGGGAGCTGTTTTTT CASSQERYGFLTGELFF
- TRBJ1-2 - TRBV19 TGTGCCAGTAGTATAGATGACAGTAACTATGGCTACACCTTC CASSIDDSNYGYTF
many TRBJ2-3 - TRBV4-1 TGCGCCAGCAGCCAAGATTCCCTCACAGATACGCAGTATTTT CASSQDSLTDTQYF
many TRBJ2-3 - TRBV7-3 TGTGCCAGCAGCTTAACCCCCACCACAGATACGCAGTATTTT CASSLTPTTDTQYF
many TRBJ2-5 - TRBV5-4 TGTGCCAGCAGCCTGCCCACAGAAGAGACCCAGTACTTC CASSLPTEETQYF
few TRBJ1-5 - TRBV6-5 TGTGCCAGCAGTTCCCTGGGACTGGGACAAGTGGCCCAGCATTTT CASSSLGLGQVAQHF
many TRBJ1-2 - TRBV2 TGTGCCAGCAGGCCCCCCCCGAGGGGCTATGGCTACACCTTC CASRPPPRGYGYTF
few TRBJ2-7 TRBD2 TRBV9 TGTGCCAGCAGCGTAGGTAGCGGGAGTATCAACGAGCAGTACTTC CASSVGSGSINEQYF
few TRBJ2-7 TRBD1 TRBV20-1 TGCAGTGAATTGAGGGACAGGGGCCGAACTCTCTACGAGCAGTACTTC CSELRDRGRTLYEQYF
few TRBJ1-1 - TRBV13 TGTGCCAGCAGCTTAATGGGGGATTTAGGCACTGAAGCTTTCTTT CASSLMGDLGTEAFF
- TRBJ1-1 - TRBV27 TGTGCCAGCAGTTTGTCGGGTCTTATGAACACTGAAGCTTTCTTT CASSLSGLMNTEAFF
many TRBJ1-1 - TRBV7-8 TGTGCCAGCAGCTTAATTCCACACCCCAGGGGCGAGGCCACTGAAGCTTTCTTT CASSLIPHPRGEATEAFF
- TRBJ2-3 - TRBV27 TGTGCCAGCAGTCGGGGTCGGCGGCCCACAGATACGCAGTATTTT CASSRGRRPTDTQYF
many TRBJ2-1 TRBD2 TRBV28 TGTGCCAGCAGTTTATGGACTAGCGGGAGGAATGAGCAGTTCTTC CASSLWTSGRNEQFF
- TRBJ2-6 - TRBV4-2 TGTGCCAGCAGCCAAGATGAGACACCCCAGTCCGGGGCCAACGTCCTGACTTTC CASSQDETPQSGANVLTF
- TRBJ1-2 - TRBV4-1 TGCGCCAGCAGCCAAGATGAAAACAGGGTCTATGGCTACACCTTC CASSQDENRVYGYTF
few TRBJ2-5 - TRBV5-6 TGTGCCAGCAGCTTGGGTCACGGTTCGGAGACCCAGTACTTC CASSLGHGSETQYF
- TRBJ2-3 TRBD1 TRBV9 TGTGCCAGCCGCCCAAGGACAGGTGGATTCGCAGATACGCAGTATTTT CASRPRTGGFADTQYF
- TRBJ1-1 - TRBV4-1 TGCGCCAGCAGCCAAGATATGTCGGGGACTGAAGCTTTCTTT CASSQDMSGTEAFF
- TRBJ2-1 - TRBV7-9 TGTGCCAGCAGCTCCGAGCCGAATGAGCAGTTCTTC CASSSEPNEQFF
- TRBJ1-1 - TRBV9 TGTGCCAGCAGCGCAAGGGCGAACACTGAAGCTTTCTTT CASSARANTEAFF
- TRBJ1-2 - TRBV30 TGTGCCTGGTCCCTGGGTGGGATTGGGAACTATGGCTACACCTTC CAWSLGGIGNYGYTF
few TRBJ2-5 - TRBV5-4 TGTGCCACCATGACGTGGGGGTACGAGACCCAGTACTTC CATMTWGYETQYF
- TRBJ1-1 - TRBV5-1 TGCGCCAGCAGCTTGTACAGCATGAACACTGAAGCTTTCTTT CASSLYSMNTEAFF
few TRBJ2-7 - TRBV5-5 TGTGCCAGCAGCTTTTCTGGGTACCACGAGCAGTACTTC CASSFSGYHEQYF